The rows below give T cell receptor beta chains drawn from one sample of a study of cytomegalovirus exposure and HLA in healthy donors. Sequencing used immunoSEQ multiplex PCR; TCRdb keeps in-frame clones, though not all of them. The data contain some 96,000 clones, approximately 80% of them seen just once; the ten biggest clones take up just over 0.75%. The sequencing sample was made of PBMCs. The source of these receptors is a woman aged 55-69 years in good health and CMV-seronegative. Both conserved end residues are part of each CDR3. D genes are given only for firm matches. Some rows have no size entry. The others give once, few or many, or a class for an expanded clone.

v_call	clone_size	d_call	j_call	cdr3_nt	cdr3_aa
TRBV18	-	TRBD1	TRBJ2-1	TGTGCCAGCACCGGACAGGGAAGGGTCAATGAGCAGTTCTTC	CASTGQGRVNEQFF
TRBV7-2	-	-	TRBJ1-6	TGTGCCAGCAGCTTCGGTACAGGGCCCTATAATTCACCCCTCCACTTT	CASSFGTGPYNSPLHF
TRBV6-5	-	TRBD1	TRBJ1-1	TGTGCCAGCACCACCCGGACAGGGAATTTTGGTGAAGCTTTCTTT	CASTTRTGNFGEAFF
TRBV6-5	once	-	TRBJ1-1	TGTGCCAGCAGTCTCATTTTTCAGGAATACACTGAAGCTTTCTTT	CASSLIFQEYTEAFF
TRBV4-2	once	-	TRBJ2-2	TGTGCCAGCAGCCAAGATATCAGTAGCGTGAACGGGGAGCTGTTTTTT	CASSQDISSVNGELFF
TRBV4-1	-	-	TRBJ2-3	TGCGCCAGCAGCCAGACGGGGTCCACAGATACGCAGTATTTT	CASSQTGSTDTQYF
TRBV4-3	-	TRBD2	TRBJ2-7	TGCGCCAGCAGCCTCACCATGACTAGCGAGGGTGAGCAGTACTTC	CASSLTMTSEGEQYF
TRBV5-8	-	TRBD2	TRBJ2-2	TGTGCCAGCAGCCGCGGGACTAGCGGGAGAGGTTCCGGGGAGCTGTTTTTT	CASSRGTSGRGSGELFF
TRBV4-3	-	-	TRBJ1-2	TGCGCCAGCAGCCAAGATGGCCATCAGGGACTACGGGGCTACACCTTC	CASSQDGHQGLRGYTF
TRBV7-2	few	-	TRBJ2-7	TGTGCCAGCAGCCAGAATACGGGGGTTCAGTACTTC	CASSQNTGVQYF
TRBV6-5	-	-	TRBJ2-7	TGTGCCAGCAGCAGCCAAGACAAACCCTACGAGCAGTACTTC	CASSSQDKPYEQYF
TRBV9	-	-	TRBJ2-1	TGTGCCAGCAGCGTAGTGGGTCAGGGCAATGAGCAGTTCTTC	CASSVVGQGNEQFF
TRBV10-3	-	-	TRBJ2-7	TGTGCGACACCGCAGGGGCACTCCTACGAGCAGTACTTC	CATPQGHSYEQYF
TRBV4-1	-	TRBD1	TRBJ1-2	TGCGCCAGCAGCCAACCTACGCGGACAGGGGGCGCGTATGGCTACACCTTC	CASSQPTRTGGAYGYTF
TRBV25-1	-	TRBD1	TRBJ1-1	TGTGCCAGCAGTGATTCGTGGACAGGGAGGGACACTGAAGCTTTCTTT	CASSDSWTGRDTEAFF
TRBV7-2	few	-	TRBJ2-1	TGTGCCAGCAGCTTAGTCGCTAGCGTCAGCTCCTACAATGAGCAGTTCTTC	CASSLVASVSSYNEQFF
TRBV7-2	-	TRBD1	TRBJ1-1	TGTGCCAGCAGTTACCGGACAGGAAACACTGAAGCTTTCTTT	CASSYRTGNTEAFF
TRBV27	-	-	TRBJ1-1	TGTGCCAGCAGTTCCCCGGCGGGGGCGAACACTGAAGCTTTCTTT	CASSSPAGANTEAFF
TRBV7-8	-	-	TRBJ1-4	TGTGCCAGCAGCTTAAGTAACGGACAGACTAATGAAAAACTGTTTTTT	CASSLSNGQTNEKLFF
TRBV7-9	-	TRBD1	TRBJ2-7	TGTGCCAGCAGCTCCCGGGCGACAGGGATCCTTTCCTACGAGCAGTACTTC	CASSSRATGILSYEQYF
TRBV4-3	-	-	TRBJ2-1	TGCGCCAGCAGCCAAGATCCCCTCCTGGGGGGTCGCTACAATGAGCAGTTCTTC	CASSQDPLLGGRYNEQFF
TRBV12-1	-	-	TRBJ1-3	TGTGCCAGCAGCCCTCCTCAAAGGGGAATGGGAAACACCATATATTTT	CASSPPQRGMGNTIYF
TRBV5-6	few	-	TRBJ2-7	TGTGCCAGCAGCCCGGGTTTGGACAGCACCTACGAGCAGTACTTC	CASSPGLDSTYEQYF
TRBV6-1	-	-	TRBJ2-1	TGTGCCAGCAGTAGTAGCGGCTCCTACAATGAGCAGTTCTTC	CASSSSGSYNEQFF